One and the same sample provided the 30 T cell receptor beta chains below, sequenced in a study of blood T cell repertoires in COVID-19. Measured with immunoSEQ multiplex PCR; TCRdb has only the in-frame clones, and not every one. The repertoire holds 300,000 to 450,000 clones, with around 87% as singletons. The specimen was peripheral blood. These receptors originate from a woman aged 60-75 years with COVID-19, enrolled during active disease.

The CDR3 sequence: CASREQGKNSPLHF. In DNA form, the CDR3 reads TGTGCCAGCAGAGAACAGGGGAAGAATTCACCCCTCCACTTT. The rearrangement uses TRBV2 and TRBJ1-6, with 7 nucleotides matching TRBD1. The CDR3 has 14 amino acids. J gave up 7 bases and V 6 bases, and 6 bases lay outside the gene matches. Germline V gene lookup returns CDR1 SNHLY and CDR2 FYNNEI.

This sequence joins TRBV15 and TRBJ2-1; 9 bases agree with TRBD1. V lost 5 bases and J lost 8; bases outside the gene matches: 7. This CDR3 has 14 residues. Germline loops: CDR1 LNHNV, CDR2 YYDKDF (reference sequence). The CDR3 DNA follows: TGTGCCACCAGCGGATCGGGACAGGGAGATGAGCAGTTCTTC. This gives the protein CATSGSGQGDEQFF.

The CDR3 region has the DNA TGTGCCAGCAGCGTCCTTGGGGGCGGTGACGCTTTCTTT. Translating it yields CASSVLGGGDAFF. The V and J genes are TRBV7-2 and TRBJ1-1; TRBD1 is a possible D gene (6 bases). CDR1 and CDR2 (germline): SGHTA, FQGNSA. V lost 5 bases to trimming and J lost 11 bases, with 18 bases between them. This CDR3 spans 13 amino acids.

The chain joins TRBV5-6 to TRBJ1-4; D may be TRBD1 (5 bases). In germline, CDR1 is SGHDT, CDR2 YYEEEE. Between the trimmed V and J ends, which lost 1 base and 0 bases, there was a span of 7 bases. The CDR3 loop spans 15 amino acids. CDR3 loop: CASSLIRATNEKLFF. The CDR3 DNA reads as TGTGCCAGCAGCTTGATCAGGGCAACTAATGAAAAACTGTTTTTT. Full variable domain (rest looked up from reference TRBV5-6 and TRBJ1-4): DAGVTQSPTHLIKTRGQQVTLRCSPKSGHDTVSWYQQALGQGPQFIFQYYEEEERQRGNFPDRFSGHQFPNYSSELNVNALLLGDSALYLCASSLIRATNEKLFFGSGTQLSVL.

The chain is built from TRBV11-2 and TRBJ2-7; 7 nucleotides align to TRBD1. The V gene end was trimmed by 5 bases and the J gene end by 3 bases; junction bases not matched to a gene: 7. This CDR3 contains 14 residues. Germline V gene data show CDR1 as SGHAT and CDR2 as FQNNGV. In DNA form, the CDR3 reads TGTGCCAGCAGCCCACCTTACAGGGGCTACGAGCAGTACTTC. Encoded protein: CASSPPYRGYEQYF.

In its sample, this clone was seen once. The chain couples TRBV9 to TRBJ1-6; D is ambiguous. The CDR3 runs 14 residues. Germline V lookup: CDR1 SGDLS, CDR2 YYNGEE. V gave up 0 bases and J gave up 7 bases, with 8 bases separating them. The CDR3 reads CASSVAGTNSPLHF. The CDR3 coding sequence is TGTGCCAGCAGCGTAGCAGGAACCAATTCACCCCTCCACTTT.

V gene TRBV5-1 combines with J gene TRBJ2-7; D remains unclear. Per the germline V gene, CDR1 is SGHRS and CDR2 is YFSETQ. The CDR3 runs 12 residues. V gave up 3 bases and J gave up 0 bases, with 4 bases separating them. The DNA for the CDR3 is TGCGCCAGCAGCTACGGCTCCTACGAGCAGTACTTC. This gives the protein CASSYGSYEQYF.

For the CDR3, the DNA is TGTGCCAGCAGCTTAGCCGGGACAGGAGGCACCGGGGAGCTGTTTTTT. Translated: CASSLAGTGGTGELFF. The chain employs TRBV7-9 and TRBJ2-2, with TRBD1 identical over 8 bases. This CDR3 region has 16 residues. Germline V gives CDR1 SEHNR, CDR2 FQNEAQ (reference sequence). The V and J ends lost 0 bases and 4 bases, in that order; junction bases with no gene match: 4. Variable domain in full (rest from reference TRBV7-9 and TRBJ2-2): DTGVSQNPRHKITKRGQNVTFRCDPISEHNRLYWYRQTLGQGPEFLTYFQNEAQLEKSRLLSDRFSAERPKGSFSTLEIQRTEQGDSAMYLCASSLAGTGGTGELFFGEGSRLTVL.

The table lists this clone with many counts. The CDR3 region is CASSWGQGSGQPQHF. The CDR3 region has the DNA TGTGCCAGCAGTTGGGGACAGGGGTCGGGTCAGCCCCAGCATTTT. The chain is built from TRBV6-6 and TRBJ1-5; TRBD1 aligns across 10 bases. The J segment lost 6 bases and the V segment lost 4 bases, leaving 6 bases of the junction unmatched. The germline V gene has CDR1 MNHNY and CDR2 SVGAGI (reference sequence). This CDR3 contains 15 residues.

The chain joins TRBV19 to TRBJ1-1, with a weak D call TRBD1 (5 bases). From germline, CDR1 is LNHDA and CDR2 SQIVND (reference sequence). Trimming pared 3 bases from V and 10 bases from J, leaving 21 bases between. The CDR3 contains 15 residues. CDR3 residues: CASSMDSRGSRVAFF. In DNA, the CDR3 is TGTGCCAGTAGTATGGACTCCCGGGGGAGTAGAGTAGCTTTCTTT.

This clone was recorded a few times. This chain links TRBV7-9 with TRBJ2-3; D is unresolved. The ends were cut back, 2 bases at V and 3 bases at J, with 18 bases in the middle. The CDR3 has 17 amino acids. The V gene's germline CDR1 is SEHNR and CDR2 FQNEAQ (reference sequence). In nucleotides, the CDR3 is TGTGCCAGCAGCTTACGCGGCTTTGAGATCCGGACAGATACGCAGTATTTT. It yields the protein CASSLRGFEIRTDTQYF.

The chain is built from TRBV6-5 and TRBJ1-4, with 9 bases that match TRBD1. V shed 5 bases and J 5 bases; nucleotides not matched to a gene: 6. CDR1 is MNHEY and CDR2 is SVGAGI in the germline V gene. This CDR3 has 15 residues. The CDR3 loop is CASSKGGTGNEKLFF. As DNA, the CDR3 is TGTGCCAGCAGTAAGGGGGGGACAGGGAATGAAAAACTGTTTTTT.

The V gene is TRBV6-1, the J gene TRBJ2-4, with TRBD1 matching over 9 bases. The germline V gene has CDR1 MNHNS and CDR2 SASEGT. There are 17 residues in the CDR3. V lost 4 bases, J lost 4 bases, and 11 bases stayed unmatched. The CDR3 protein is CASSAKTPTGGKNIQYF. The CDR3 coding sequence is TGTGCCAGCAGTGCAAAGACCCCGACAGGGGGGAAAAACATTCAGTACTTC.

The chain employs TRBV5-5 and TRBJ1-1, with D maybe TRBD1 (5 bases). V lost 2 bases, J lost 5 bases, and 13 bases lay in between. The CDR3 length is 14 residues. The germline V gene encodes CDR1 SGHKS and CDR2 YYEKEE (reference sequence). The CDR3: CASSLTARATEAFF. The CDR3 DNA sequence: TGTGCCAGCAGCTTAACGGCCAGGGCAACTGAAGCTTTCTTT.

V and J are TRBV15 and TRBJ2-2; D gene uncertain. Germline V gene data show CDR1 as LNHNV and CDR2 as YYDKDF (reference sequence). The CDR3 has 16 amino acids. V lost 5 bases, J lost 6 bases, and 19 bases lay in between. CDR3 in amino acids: CATSRLPVYLAGELFF. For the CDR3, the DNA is TGTGCCACCAGCCGCTTGCCGGTTTACCTTGCCGGGGAGCTGTTTTTT.

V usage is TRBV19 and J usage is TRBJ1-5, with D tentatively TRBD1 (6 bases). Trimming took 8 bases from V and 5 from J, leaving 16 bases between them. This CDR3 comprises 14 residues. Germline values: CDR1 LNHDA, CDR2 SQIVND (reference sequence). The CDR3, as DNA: TGTGCCAGTTGTCGTGAGGGGGGGCATCAGCCCCAGCATTTT. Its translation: CASCREGGHQPQHF.

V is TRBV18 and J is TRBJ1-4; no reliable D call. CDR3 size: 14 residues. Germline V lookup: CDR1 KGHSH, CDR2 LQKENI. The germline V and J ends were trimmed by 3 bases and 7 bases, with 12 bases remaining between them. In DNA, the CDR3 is TGTGCCAGCTCACCGATCGAGAGTTTTGAAAAACTGTTTTTT. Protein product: CASSPIESFEKLFF.

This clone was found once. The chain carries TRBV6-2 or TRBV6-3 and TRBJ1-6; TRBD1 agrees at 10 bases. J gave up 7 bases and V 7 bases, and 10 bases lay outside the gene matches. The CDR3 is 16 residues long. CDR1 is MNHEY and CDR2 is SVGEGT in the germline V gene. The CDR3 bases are TGTGCCAGCACCCCCTTGCGGGGACAGGGGAATTCACCCCTCCACTTT. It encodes CASTPLRGQGNSPLHF.

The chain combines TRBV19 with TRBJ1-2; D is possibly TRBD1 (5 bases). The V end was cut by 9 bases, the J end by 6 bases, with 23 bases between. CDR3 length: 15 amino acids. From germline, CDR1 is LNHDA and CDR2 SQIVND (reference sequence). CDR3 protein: CASYDQGSPGHGYTF. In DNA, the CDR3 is TGTGCCAGCTACGATCAGGGATCCCCTGGCCATGGCTACACCTTC.

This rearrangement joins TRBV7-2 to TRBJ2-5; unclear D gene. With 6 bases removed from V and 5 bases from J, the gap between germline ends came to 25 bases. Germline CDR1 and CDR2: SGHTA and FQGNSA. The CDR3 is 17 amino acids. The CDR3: CASSRRSGLVFLETQYF. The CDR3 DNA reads TGTGCCAGCAGTCGCCGATCTGGTTTAGTCTTCCTGGAGACCCAGTACTTC.

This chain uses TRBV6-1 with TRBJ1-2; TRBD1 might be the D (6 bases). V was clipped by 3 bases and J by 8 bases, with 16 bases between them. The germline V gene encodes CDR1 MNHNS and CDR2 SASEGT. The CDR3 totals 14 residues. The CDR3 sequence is CASSDQGRIGGYTF. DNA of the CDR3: TGTGCCAGCAGTGATCAGGGGCGCATAGGAGGCTACACCTTC.

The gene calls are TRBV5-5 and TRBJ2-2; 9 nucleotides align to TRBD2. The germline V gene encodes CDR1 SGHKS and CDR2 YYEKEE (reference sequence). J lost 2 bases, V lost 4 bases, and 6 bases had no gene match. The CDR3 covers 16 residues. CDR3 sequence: CASSPGLAFNTGELFF. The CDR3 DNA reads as TGTGCCAGCAGCCCGGGACTAGCCTTCAACACCGGGGAGCTGTTTTTT.

The CDR3 reads CAIRPGGSGNTIYF. The CDR3 DNA follows: TGTGCCATCAGACCAGGGGGCTCTGGAAACACCATATATTTT. The V gene is TRBV10-3, the J gene TRBJ1-3, with 7 bases lining up with TRBD1. Germline V CDR1 and CDR2: ENHRY, SYGVKD. Trimming cost V 6 bases and J 0 bases; bases outside gene matches: 2. CDR3 length equals 14 residues.

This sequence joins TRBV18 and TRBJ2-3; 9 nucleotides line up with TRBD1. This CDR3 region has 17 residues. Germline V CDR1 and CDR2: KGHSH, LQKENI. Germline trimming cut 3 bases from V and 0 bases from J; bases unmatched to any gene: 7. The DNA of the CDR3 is TGTGCCAGCTCACCCTACCCGACAGGGGGGAGCACAGATACGCAGTATTTT. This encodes CASSPYPTGGSTDTQYF.

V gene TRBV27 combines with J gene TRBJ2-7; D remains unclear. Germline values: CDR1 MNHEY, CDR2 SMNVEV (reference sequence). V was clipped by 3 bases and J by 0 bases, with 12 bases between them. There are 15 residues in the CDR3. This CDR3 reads CASSFFPGNSYEQYF. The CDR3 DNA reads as TGTGCCAGCAGTTTCTTTCCCGGTAACTCCTACGAGCAGTACTTC.

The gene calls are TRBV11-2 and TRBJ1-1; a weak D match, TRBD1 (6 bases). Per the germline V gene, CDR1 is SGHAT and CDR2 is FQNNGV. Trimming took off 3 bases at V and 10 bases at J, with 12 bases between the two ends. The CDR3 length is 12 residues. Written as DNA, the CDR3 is TGTGCCAGCAGCTTGGCGAGGGGGAGAGCTTTCTTT. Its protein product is CASSLARGRAFF.

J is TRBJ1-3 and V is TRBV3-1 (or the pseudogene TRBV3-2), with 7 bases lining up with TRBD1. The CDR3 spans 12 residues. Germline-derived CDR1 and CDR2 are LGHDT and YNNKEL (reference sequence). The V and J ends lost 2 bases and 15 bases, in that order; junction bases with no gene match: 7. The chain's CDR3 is CASSQSTRDRYF. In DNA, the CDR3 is TGTGCCAGCAGCCAATCTACACGGGACAGATATTTT.

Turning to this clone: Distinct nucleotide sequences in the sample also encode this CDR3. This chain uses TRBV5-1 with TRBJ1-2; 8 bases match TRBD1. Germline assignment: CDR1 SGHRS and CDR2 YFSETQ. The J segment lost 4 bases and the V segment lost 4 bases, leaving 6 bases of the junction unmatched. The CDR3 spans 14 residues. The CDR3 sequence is CASSLGTGGYGYTF. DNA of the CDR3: TGCGCCAGCAGCCTTGGGACAGGTGGCTATGGCTACACCTTC.

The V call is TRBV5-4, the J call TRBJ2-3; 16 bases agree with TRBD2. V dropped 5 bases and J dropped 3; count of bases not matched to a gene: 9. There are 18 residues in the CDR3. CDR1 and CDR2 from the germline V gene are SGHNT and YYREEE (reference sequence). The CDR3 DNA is TGTGCCAGCAGTTATGGGACTAGCGGGGGGGCCGGGACAGATACGCAGTATTTT. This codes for CASSYGTSGGAGTDTQYF. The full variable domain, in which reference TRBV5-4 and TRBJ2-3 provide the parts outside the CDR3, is ETGVTQSPTHLIKTRGQQVTLRCSSQSGHNTVSWYQQALGQGPQFIFQYYREEENGRGNFPPRFSGLQFPNYSSELNVNALELDDSALYLCASSYGTSGGAGTDTQYFGPGTRLTVL.

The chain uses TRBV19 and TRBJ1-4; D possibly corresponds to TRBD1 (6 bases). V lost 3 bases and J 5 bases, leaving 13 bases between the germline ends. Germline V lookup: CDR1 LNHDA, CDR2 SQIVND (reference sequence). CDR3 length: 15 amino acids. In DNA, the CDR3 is TGTGCCAGTAGTATTTTCGGGACACCCAATGAAAAACTGTTTTTT. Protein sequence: CASSIFGTPNEKLFF.